The 20 T cell receptor beta chains given below trace back to one sample, sequenced in a study of PD-1 blockade in mismatch repair-deficient tumors. Clones were sequenced by immunoSEQ multiplex PCR, and TCRdb holds only the in-frame ones, with some missing. The sample holds more than 85,000 clones; about 79% are singletons and the top ten take about 6.3%. This sample comprised peripheral blood, obtained roughly 35 weeks after starting pembrolizumab. The receptors were gathered from an adult with mismatch repair-deficient cancer.

The rearrangement joins TRBV6-4 to TRBJ2-3; perhaps D is TRBD1 or TRBD2 (5 bases each). There are 16 residues in the CDR3. Trimming cost V 3 bases and J 6 bases, with 19 bases left between them. Looked up from germline, CDR1 is MRHNA and CDR2 is SNTAGT. The CDR3, as DNA: TGTGCCAGCAGTGATAGGGGACGGTCGAATACGGATACGCAGTATTTT. It is translated as CASSDRGRSNTDTQYF.

The chain links TRBV14 to TRBJ2-7; TRBD1 aligns across 7 bases. This CDR3 is built from 19 residues. Germline V gene sequence: CDR1 SGHDN, CDR2 FVKESK. V dropped 0 bases and J dropped 2; count of bases not matched to a gene: 16. CDR3 in amino acids: CASSQDEVPKDRFAYEQYF. The CDR3 DNA reads TGTGCCAGCAGCCAAGATGAGGTCCCGAAGGACAGGTTTGCCTACGAGCAGTACTTC.

The V gene is TRBV29-1, the J gene TRBJ2-7; 13 bases are shared with TRBD2. The CDR3 is made up of 16 amino acids. The J segment lost 5 bases and the V segment lost 3 bases, leaving 10 bases of the junction unmatched. Germline lookup yields CDR1 SQVTM and CDR2 ANQGSEA. CDR3 bases: TGCAGCGTTGAGGGACTAGCGGGATCTATTAGTGACGAGCAGTACTTC. Translation gives CSVEGLAGSISDEQYF.

Remarks on this clone: Other DNA sequences within the sample encode an identical CDR3. V usage is TRBV13 and J usage is TRBJ1-1, with D unclear. Trimming removed 2 bases from V and 6 bases from J, with 7 bases in between. Germline V gene data show CDR1 as PRHDT and CDR2 as FYEKMQ (reference sequence). The CDR3 runs 12 residues. This chain's CDR3 is CASSLQMAEAFF. Here the CDR3 DNA reads TGTGCCAGCAGCTTACAGATGGCTGAAGCTTTCTTT.

The chain has TRBV30 and TRBJ2-7; D ambiguous. In germline, CDR1 is GTSNPN, CDR2 SVGIG (reference sequence). The CDR3 covers 12 residues. V was pared by 2 bases and J by 3 bases, with 8 bases between. This CDR3 reads CAWSLSVYEQYF. CDR3 coding DNA: TGTGCCTGGAGTTTATCAGTCTACGAGCAGTACTTC.

This chain links TRBV19 with TRBJ2-1; tentative D call: TRBD2 (5 bases). The germline V gene has CDR1 LNHDA and CDR2 SQIVND (reference sequence). This CDR3 comprises 16 residues. V was clipped by 2 bases and J by 4 bases, with 15 bases between them. The CDR3 sequence is CASSISSRSGYNEQFF. The CDR3 DNA is TGTGCCAGTAGTATATCCTCTCGGAGCGGTTACAATGAGCAGTTCTTC.

V gene TRBV6-5 combines with J gene TRBJ2-7; TRBD2 aligns across 8 bases. The CDR3 is 16 amino acids. Germline V lookup: CDR1 MNHEY, CDR2 SVGAGI. Trimming cost V 0 bases and J 5 bases; bases outside gene matches: 9. The CDR3 DNA reads TGTGCCAGCAGTTACTCTGTCGGGAGGGCCTTCGACGAGCAGTACTTC. Translation: CASSYSVGRAFDEQYF.

V is TRBV14 and J is TRBJ2-7; TRBD1 is a possible D gene (6 bases). Germline V gene data show CDR1 as SGHDN and CDR2 as FVKESK. V lost 5 bases to trimming and J lost 3 bases, with 14 bases between them. The CDR3 is made up of 14 amino acids. The CDR3 here is CASSIQGLGYEQYF. In nucleotides, the CDR3 is TGTGCCAGCAGCATACAGGGATTGGGCTACGAGCAGTACTTC.

The chain combines TRBV30 with TRBJ1-2, with D perhaps matching TRBD1 (6 bases). In germline, CDR1 is GTSNPN, CDR2 SVGIG (reference sequence). The CDR3 runs to 12 residues. V was cut by 2 bases and J by 8 bases, with 12 bases left in between. This CDR3 is CAWSLEDRGYTF. CDR3 coding DNA: TGTGCCTGGAGTTTAGAGGACAGAGGCTACACCTTC.

This rearrangement joins TRBV30 to TRBJ1-1; D possibly corresponds to TRBD1 (6 bases). Germline V gives CDR1 GTSNPN, CDR2 SVGIG (reference sequence). The CDR3 has 13 residues. V was shortened by 4 bases and J by 5 bases, with 14 bases between the two germline ends. CDR3 bases: TGTGCCTGGACCCAGGGGCGGAGAACTGAAGCTTTCTTT. It translates to CAWTQGRRTEAFF.

The chain employs TRBV20-1 and TRBJ1-1, with D perhaps TRBD1 (6 bases). The V gene's germline CDR1 is DFQATT and CDR2 SNEGSKA (reference sequence). The CDR3 extends over 11 amino acids. V was pared by 6 bases and J by 7 bases, with 12 bases between. CDR3 DNA sequence: TGCAGTGCAAAGGGGGGAAATGAAGCTTTCTTT. This translates into CSAKGGNEAFF.

In its sample, this clone was seen once. The V gene is TRBV10-1, the J gene TRBJ2-3; D ambiguous. This CDR3 has 15 amino acids. Germline-derived CDR1 and CDR2 are WNHNN and SYGVQD (reference sequence). The V end was cut by 0 bases, the J end by 3 bases, with 10 bases between. CDR3 DNA sequence: TGCGCCAGCAGTGAGTCTCTAGGAGATACAGATACGCAGTATTTT. Encoded protein: CASSESLGDTDTQYF.

V and J are TRBV7-9 and TRBJ2-5; D not resolved. Trimming removed 5 bases from V and 2 bases from J, with 15 bases in between. CDR3 size: 15 residues. Germline-derived CDR1 and CDR2 are SEHNR and FQNEAQ (reference sequence). The CDR3 DNA reads TGTGCCAGCAGCCGATGGGTAACAGCTCAAGAGACCCAGTACTTC. Amino acids: CASSRWVTAQETQYF.

This clone was seen once. This chain links TRBV11-2 with TRBJ2-7, with unresolved D. The germline V and J ends were trimmed by 0 bases and 7 bases, with 10 bases remaining between them. CDR3 size: 13 residues. Germline V gene data show CDR1 as SGHAT and CDR2 as FQNNGV. CDR3 sequence (DNA): TGTGCCAGCAGCTTAGATTTGGGTCGGGAGCAGTACTTC. Translation: CASSLDLGREQYF.

The V gene is TRBV19, the J gene TRBJ1-5; TRBD1 matches 7 bases. The CDR3 covers 13 residues. Germline assignment: CDR1 LNHDA and CDR2 SQIVND (reference sequence). V gave up 10 bases and J gave up 4 bases; unmatched junction bases: 7. The DNA of the CDR3 is TGTGCCACCCAGACAGGGCGAAATCAGCCCCAGCATTTT. Its translation is CATQTGRNQPQHF.

V usage is TRBV9 and J usage is TRBJ1-2; D is perhaps TRBD1 (5 bases). Germline V gene sequence: CDR1 SGDLS, CDR2 YYNGEE. V lost 4 bases and J lost 0, with 10 bases in between. CDR3 length equals 14 residues. This chain's CDR3 is CASSSGTTNYGYTF. The CDR3 bases are TGTGCCAGCAGCTCGGGGACCACTAACTATGGCTACACCTTC.

This clone was counted once. V is TRBV5-5 and J is TRBJ1-4; D is possibly TRBD1 (6 bases). Trimming removed 4 bases at V and 0 bases at J, with 16 bases between. The CDR3 runs 17 residues. Per the germline V gene, CDR1 is SGHKS and CDR2 is YYEKEE (reference sequence). The CDR3 DNA sequence: TGTGCCAGCAGCGGATTATGGGGGCCGGCAACTAATGAAAAACTGTTTTTT. It is translated as CASSGLWGPATNEKLFF.

The chain carries TRBV30 and TRBJ2-2; D gene unclear. CDR1 and CDR2 from the germline V gene are GTSNPN and SVGIG (reference sequence). V gave up 4 bases and J gave up 7 bases, with 10 bases separating them. The CDR3 sequence is 12 residues long. The DNA of the CDR3 is TGTGCCTGGACCGCCCCACTCGGGGAGCTGTTTTTT. Translating it yields CAWTAPLGELFF.

The chain has TRBV7-7 and TRBJ2-5; TRBD2 might be the D (6 bases). CDR3 length: 11 residues. The germline V gene has CDR1 SSHAT and CDR2 FNYEAQ (reference sequence). The CDR3 DNA reads as TGTGCAGTGGGCGGGGTACAGACCCAGTACTTC. Translation: CAVGGVQTQYF.

This sequence joins TRBV5-1 and TRBJ1-4; no clear D. V was shortened by 0 bases and J by 4 bases, with 7 bases between the two germline ends. There are 14 residues in the CDR3. CDR1 and CDR2 from the germline V gene are SGHRS and YFSETQ. This chain's CDR3 is CASSLGGDNEKLFF. CDR3 in DNA: TGCGCCAGCAGCTTGGGAGGAGATAATGAAAAACTGTTTTTT.